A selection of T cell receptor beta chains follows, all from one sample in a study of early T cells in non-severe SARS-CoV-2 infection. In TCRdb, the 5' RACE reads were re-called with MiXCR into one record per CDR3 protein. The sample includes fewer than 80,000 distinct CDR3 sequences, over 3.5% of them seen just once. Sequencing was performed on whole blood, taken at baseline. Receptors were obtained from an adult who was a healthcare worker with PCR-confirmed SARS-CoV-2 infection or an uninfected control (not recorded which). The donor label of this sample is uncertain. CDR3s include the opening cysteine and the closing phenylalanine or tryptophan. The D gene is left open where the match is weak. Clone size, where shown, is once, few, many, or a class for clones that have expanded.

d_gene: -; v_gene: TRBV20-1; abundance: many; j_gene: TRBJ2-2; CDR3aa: CSARGPLPTGTGELFF; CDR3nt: TGCAGTGCTAGGGGACCTCTCCCGACGGGCACCGGGGAGCTGTTTTTT
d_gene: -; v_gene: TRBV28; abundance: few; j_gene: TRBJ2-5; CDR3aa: CASSSMGARVETQYF; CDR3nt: TGTGCCAGCAGTTCAATGGGGGCGCGAGTCGAGACCCAGTACTTC
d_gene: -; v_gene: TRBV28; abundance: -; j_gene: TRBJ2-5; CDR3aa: CASSPTGQETQYF; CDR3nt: TGTGCCAGCAGTCCCACAGGGCAGGAGACCCAGTACTTC
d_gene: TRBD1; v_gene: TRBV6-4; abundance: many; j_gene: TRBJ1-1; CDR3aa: CASRETGWTEAFF; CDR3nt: TGTGCCAGCAGAGAGACAGGGTGGACTGAAGCTTTCTTT
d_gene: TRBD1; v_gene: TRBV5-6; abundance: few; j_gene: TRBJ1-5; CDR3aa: CASSLAGGLNQPQHF; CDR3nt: TGTGCCAGCAGCTTGGCAGGGGGATTAAATCAGCCCCAGCATTTT
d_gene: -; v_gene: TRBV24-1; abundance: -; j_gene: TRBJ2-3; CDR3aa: CATSDSNTKSDTQYF; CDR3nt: TGTGCCACCAGTGATTCAAATACCAAATCAGATACGCAGTATTTT
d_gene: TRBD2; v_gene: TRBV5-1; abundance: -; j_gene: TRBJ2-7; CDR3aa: CASSLLAGGPEISYEQYF; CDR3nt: TGCGCCAGCAGCTTACTAGCGGGGGGGCCCGAAATATCCTACGAGCAGTACTTC
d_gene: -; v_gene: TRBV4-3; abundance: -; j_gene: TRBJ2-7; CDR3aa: CASSQGDGYSYEQYF; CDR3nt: TGCGCCAGCAGCCAAGGGGACGGGTACTCCTACGAGCAGTACTTC
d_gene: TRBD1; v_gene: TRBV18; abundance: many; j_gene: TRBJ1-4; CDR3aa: CASSPPGTGEEILFF; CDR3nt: TGTGCCAGCTCACCACCAGGGACAGGGGAAGAAATACTGTTTTTT
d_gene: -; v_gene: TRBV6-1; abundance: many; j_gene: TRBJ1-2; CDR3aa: CASSERDFYGYTF; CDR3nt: TGTGCCAGCAGTGAAAGGGATTTCTATGGCTACACCTTC
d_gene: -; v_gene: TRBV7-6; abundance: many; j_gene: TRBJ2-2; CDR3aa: CASSLTTGELFF; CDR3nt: TGTGCCAGCAGCCTCACTACTGGGGAGCTGTTTTTT
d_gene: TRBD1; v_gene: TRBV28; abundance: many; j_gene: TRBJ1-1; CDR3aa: CASNVQGIRTEAFF; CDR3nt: TGTGCCAGCAACGTACAGGGGATTCGTACTGAAGCTTTCTTT
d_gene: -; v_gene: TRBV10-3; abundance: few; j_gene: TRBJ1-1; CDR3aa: CAISESFAENTEAFF; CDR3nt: TGTGCCATCAGTGAGTCGTTTGCAGAAAACACTGAAGCTTTCTTT
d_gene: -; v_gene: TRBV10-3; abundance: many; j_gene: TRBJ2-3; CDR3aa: CAISEIGSSTDTQYF; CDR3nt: TGTGCCATCAGTGAGATTGGGTCTAGCACAGATACGCAGTATTTT
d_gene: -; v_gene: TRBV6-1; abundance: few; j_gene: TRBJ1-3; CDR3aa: CASLRAAGGSGNTIYF; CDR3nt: TGTGCCAGCCTTAGGGCGGCAGGTGGATCTGGAAACACCATATATTTT
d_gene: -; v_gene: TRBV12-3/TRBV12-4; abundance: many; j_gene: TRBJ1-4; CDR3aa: CAVLRGNSNEKLFF; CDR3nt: TGTGCCGTTCTGAGGGGGAATTCTAATGAAAAACTGTTTTTT
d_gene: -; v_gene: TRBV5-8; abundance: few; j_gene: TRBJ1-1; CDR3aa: CASSESRGRAEAFF; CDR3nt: TGTGCCAGCAGCGAATCACGCGGGCGGGCTGAAGCTTTCTTT
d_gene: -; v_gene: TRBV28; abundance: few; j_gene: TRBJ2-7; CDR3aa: CASSSSDGFPPEQYF; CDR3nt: TGTGCCAGCAGTTCCTCCGACGGGTTCCCACCCGAGCAGTACTTC
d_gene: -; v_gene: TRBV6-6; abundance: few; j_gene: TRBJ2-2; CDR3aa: CASSATEYTGELFF; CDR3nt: TGTGCCAGCAGTGCGACAGAATACACCGGGGAGCTGTTTTTT
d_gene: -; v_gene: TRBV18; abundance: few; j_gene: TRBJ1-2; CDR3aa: CASSPSGGAGGYTF; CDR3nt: TGTGCCAGCTCACCATCGGGAGGGGCCGGTGGCTACACCTTC
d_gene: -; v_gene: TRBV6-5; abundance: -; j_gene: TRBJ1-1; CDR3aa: CASSRVGRVDTEAFF; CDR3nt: TGTGCCAGCAGTCGGGTGGGGCGCGTGGACACTGAAGCTTTCTTT
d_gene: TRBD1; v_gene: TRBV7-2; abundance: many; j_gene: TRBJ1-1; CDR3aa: CASSLNALTGGVYTEAFF; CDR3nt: TGTGCCAGCAGCTTAAATGCTCTCACAGGGGGCGTTTACACTGAAGCTTTCTTT
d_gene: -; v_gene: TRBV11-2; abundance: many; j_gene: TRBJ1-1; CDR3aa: CASSPQEANTEAFF; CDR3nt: TGTGCCAGCAGCCCCCAAGAGGCCAACACTGAAGCTTTCTTT
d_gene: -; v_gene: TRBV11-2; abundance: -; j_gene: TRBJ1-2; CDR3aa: CASSLRKTDYGYTF; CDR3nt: TGTGCCAGCAGCTTAAGGAAAACGGACTATGGCTACACCTTC
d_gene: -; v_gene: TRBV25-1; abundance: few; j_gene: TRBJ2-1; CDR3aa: CASSESGTGQAEQFF; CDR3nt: TGTGCCAGCAGTGAATCAGGTACGGGGCAGGCTGAGCAGTTCTTC
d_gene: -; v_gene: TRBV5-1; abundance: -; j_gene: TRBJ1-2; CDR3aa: CASSLALGDYGYTF; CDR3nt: TGCGCCAGCAGCTTGGCCCTGGGAGACTATGGCTACACCTTC
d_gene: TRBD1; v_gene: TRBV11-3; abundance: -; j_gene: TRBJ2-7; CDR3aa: CASSRQGADEQYF; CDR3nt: TGTGCCAGCAGCCGACAGGGGGCCGACGAGCAGTACTTC
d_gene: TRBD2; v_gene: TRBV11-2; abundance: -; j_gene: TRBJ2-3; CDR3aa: CASSPLAGAMDTQYF; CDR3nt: TGTGCCAGCAGCCCACTAGCGGGGGCCATGGATACGCAGTATTTT
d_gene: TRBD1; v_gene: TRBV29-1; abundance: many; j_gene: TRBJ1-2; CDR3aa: CSAIQGTALTYGYTF; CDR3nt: TGCAGCGCCATACAGGGGACCGCTTTAACGTATGGCTACACCTTC
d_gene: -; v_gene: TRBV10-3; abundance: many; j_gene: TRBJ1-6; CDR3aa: CAISESMGGLGANSPLHF; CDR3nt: TGTGCCATCAGTGAGTCGATGGGCGGCCTCGGGGCCAATTCACCCCTCCACTTT
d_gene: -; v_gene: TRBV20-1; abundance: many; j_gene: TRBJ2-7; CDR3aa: CSATQVSGDHEQYF; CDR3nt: TGCAGTGCTACTCAAGTGTCGGGGGACCACGAGCAGTACTTC
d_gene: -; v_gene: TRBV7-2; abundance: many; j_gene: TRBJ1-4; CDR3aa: CASSLAATNEKLFF; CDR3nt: TGTGCCAGCAGCTTGGCAGCAACTAATGAAAAACTGTTTTTT